The 14 T cell receptor beta chains below were found in one sample sequenced in a study of blood T cell repertoires in COVID-19. TCRdb keeps only in-frame clones here, not all; method: immunoSEQ multiplex PCR. The sample has about 81,000 clones, 88% seen once. The specimen was peripheral blood. The receptors stem from a woman of 80 years or more with acute or convalescent COVID-19.

This rearrangement joins TRBV7-3 to TRBJ2-3; D might be TRBD2 (6 bases). CDR1 is SGHTA, CDR2 FQGTGA, per germline. V lost 2 bases and J lost 3, with 6 bases in between. The CDR3 consists of 13 residues. In nucleotides, the CDR3 is TGTGCCAGCAGCTTAGGGACTACAGATACGCAGTATTTT. It yields the protein CASSLGTTDTQYF. The full variable domain, with the rest looked up from reference TRBV7-3 and TRBJ2-3, is GAGVSQTPSNKVTEKGKYVELRCDPISGHTALYWYRQSLGQGPEFLIYFQGTGAADDSGLPNDRFFAVRPEGSVSTLKIQRTERGDSAVYLCASSLGTTDTQYFGPGTRLTVL.

V gene TRBV11-2 combines with J gene TRBJ2-7; 11 bases match TRBD1. Trimming at V came to 5 bases and at J to 3 bases, leaving 3 bases not matched to a gene. The CDR3 has 14 residues. Germline V CDR1 and CDR2: SGHAT, FQNNGV. The CDR3 sequence is CASSPGTGGYEQYF. The CDR3 DNA reads as TGTGCCAGCAGCCCAGGGACAGGGGGCTACGAGCAGTACTTC. Variable domain in full (rest from reference TRBV11-2 and TRBJ2-7): EAGVAQSPRYKIIEKRQSVAFWCNPISGHATLYWYQQILGQGPKLLIQFQNNGVVDDSQLPKDRFSAERLKGVDSTLKIQPAKLEDSAVYLCASSPGTGGYEQYFGPGTRLTVT.

The genes are TRBV2 and TRBJ1-2; D not resolved. This CDR3 is 13 amino acids long. Germline V gene sequence: CDR1 SNHLY, CDR2 FYNNEI. V lost 7 bases and J lost 8, with 17 bases in between. CDR3 protein: CASTNPGGWGYTF. In nucleotides, the CDR3 is TGTGCCAGCACCAATCCAGGAGGGTGGGGCTACACCTTC. Based on the CDR3 plus reference TRBV2 and TRBJ1-2, the full variable domain is EPEVTQTPSHQVTQMGQEVILRCVPISNHLYFYWYRQILGQKVEFLVSFYNNEISEKSEIFDDQFSVERPDGSNFTLKIRSTKLEDSAMYFCASTNPGGWGYTFGSGTRLTVV.

This chain links TRBV5-1 with TRBJ2-3; 8 nucleotides align to TRBD2. The length of the CDR3 is 14 residues. Germline-derived CDR1 and CDR2 are SGHRS and YFSETQ. The ends lost 3 bases at V and 3 bases at J; junction bases unmatched: 3. The CDR3 nucleotides are TGCGCCAGCAGCTGGACTAGCCCGACAGATACGCAGTATTTT. Its translation: CASSWTSPTDTQYF.

The chain recombines TRBV12-3 or TRBV12-4 with TRBJ2-2, with no clear D. With 7 bases removed from V and 0 bases from J, the gap between germline ends came to 3 bases. The CDR3 loop spans 12 amino acids. For the CDR3, the DNA is TGTGCCAGCACTGCGAACACCGGGGAGCTGTTTTTT. This codes for CASTANTGELFF.

This clone was detected only once. The chain uses TRBV27 and TRBJ2-1; a weak D match, TRBD2 (6 bases). The ends were cut back, 7 bases at V and 0 bases at J, with 13 bases in the middle. In germline, CDR1 is MNHEY, CDR2 SMNVEV (reference sequence). CDR3 length: 15 residues. The CDR3 sequence: CASKIAAFSYNEQFF. DNA of the CDR3: TGTGCCAGCAAAATAGCGGCTTTCTCCTACAATGAGCAGTTCTTC.

V is TRBV5-1 and J is TRBJ2-5; TRBD2 matches at 7 bases. The CDR3 is 15 amino acids. The ends lost 0 bases at V and 5 bases at J; junction bases unmatched: 7. Per the germline V gene, CDR1 is SGHRS and CDR2 is YFSETQ. CDR3 loop: CASSLVAGVGETQYF. The CDR3 DNA is TGCGCCAGCAGCTTGGTGGCGGGGGTCGGGGAGACCCAGTACTTC.

This clone occurred once. The chain links TRBV7-3 to TRBJ2-3, with TRBD2 matching 11 bases. CDR1 SGHTA and CDR2 FQGTGA come from the germline V gene. The CDR3 runs to 15 residues. After removal of 5 bases from V and 4 bases from J, the junction contained 5 bases not matched to a gene. Here the CDR3 reads CASSPISGGADTQYF. CDR3 nucleotide sequence: TGTGCCAGCAGCCCTATTAGCGGGGGGGCAGATACGCAGTATTTT.

The chain employs TRBV19 and TRBJ1-2; D is unclear. Per germline, CDR1 LNHDA and CDR2 SQIVND (reference sequence). V lost 3 bases and J 8 bases, leaving 16 bases between the germline ends. This CDR3 has 14 residues. CDR3 protein: CASSIGLTPGGYTF. The CDR3 bases are TGTGCCAGTAGTATCGGCCTCACCCCGGGAGGCTACACCTTC.

This clone occurred once. The genes are TRBV6-5 and TRBJ1-3; tentative D call: TRBD1 (5 bases). The V gene's germline CDR1 is MNHEY and CDR2 SVGAGI. The CDR3 totals 14 residues. V gave up 7 bases and J gave up 3 bases, with 13 bases separating them. The CDR3 region has the DNA TGTGCCAGCACCCCACGCCAGGGTGGAAACACCATATATTTT. This encodes CASTPRQGGNTIYF.

J is TRBJ1-2 and V is TRBV19; possible D gene TRBD1, 5 bases. This CDR3 has 14 residues. CDR1 and CDR2 (germline): LNHDA, SQIVND (reference sequence). With 0 bases removed from V and 7 bases from J, the gap between germline ends came to 12 bases. The CDR3 nucleotides are TGTGCCAGTAGTATAGATCTCGGGGGACCTGGCTACACCTTC. Translation gives CASSIDLGGPGYTF.

The chain uses TRBV2 and TRBJ2-2; D gene ambiguous. V was shortened by 10 bases and J by 2 bases, with 14 bases between the two germline ends. This CDR3 has 14 amino acids. Germline CDR1 reads SNHLY; CDR2 reads FYNNEI. CDR3 residues: CAITLRVNTGELFF. The CDR3 coding sequence is TGTGCCATCACCCTTCGGGTTAACACCGGGGAGCTGTTTTTT.

This chain connects TRBV9 to TRBJ2-7, with D maybe TRBD1 (5 bases). The V end lost 4 bases, the J end lost 2 bases, and 13 bases lay between the germline ends. The CDR3 is 14 residues long. Germline assignment: CDR1 SGDLS and CDR2 YYNGEE. The CDR3 sequence is CASSPQSQAYEQYF. The CDR3 nucleotides are TGTGCCAGCAGCCCCCAGTCACAGGCCTACGAGCAGTACTTC. Full variable domain (missing parts from reference TRBV9 and TRBJ2-7): DSGVTQTPKHLITATGQRVTLRCSPRSGDLSVYWYQQSLDQGLQFLIQYYNGEERAKGNILERFSAQQFPDLHSELNLSSLELGDSALYFCASSPQSQAYEQYFGPGTRLTVT.

The CDR3 region is CASSRRGGAKDTQYF. DNA of the CDR3: TGTGCCAGCAGCCGGCGCGGGGGGGCCAAAGATACGCAGTATTTT. This rearrangement joins TRBV11-1 to TRBJ2-3; 9 bases are a match to TRBD2. The junction had 8 bases not matched to a gene; V was cut back by 5 bases and J by 5 bases. Germline loops: CDR1 SGHAT, CDR2 FQDESV (reference sequence). CDR3 length: 15 residues.